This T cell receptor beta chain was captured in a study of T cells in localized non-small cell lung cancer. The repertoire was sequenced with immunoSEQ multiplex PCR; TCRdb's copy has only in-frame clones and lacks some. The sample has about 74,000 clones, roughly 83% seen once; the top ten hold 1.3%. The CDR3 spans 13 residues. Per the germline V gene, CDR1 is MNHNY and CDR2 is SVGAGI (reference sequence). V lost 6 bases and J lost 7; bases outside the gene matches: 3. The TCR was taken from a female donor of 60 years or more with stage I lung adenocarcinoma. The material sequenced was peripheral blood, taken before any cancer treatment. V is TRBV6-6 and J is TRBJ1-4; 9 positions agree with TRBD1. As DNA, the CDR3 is TGTGCCAGCAGCAACAGGGGGCCTGAAAAACTGTTTTTT. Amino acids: CASSNRGPEKLFF.